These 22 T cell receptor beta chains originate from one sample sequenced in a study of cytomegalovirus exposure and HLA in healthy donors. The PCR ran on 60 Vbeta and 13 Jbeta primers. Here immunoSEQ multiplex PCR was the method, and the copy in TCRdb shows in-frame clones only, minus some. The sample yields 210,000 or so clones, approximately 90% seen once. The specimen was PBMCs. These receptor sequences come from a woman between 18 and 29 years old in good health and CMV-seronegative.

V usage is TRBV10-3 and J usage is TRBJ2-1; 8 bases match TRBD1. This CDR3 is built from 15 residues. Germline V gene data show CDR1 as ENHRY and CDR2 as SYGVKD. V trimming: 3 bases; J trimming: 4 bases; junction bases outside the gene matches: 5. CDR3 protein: CAISERTGKYNEQFF. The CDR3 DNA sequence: TGTGCCATCAGTGAAAGGACAGGGAAATACAATGAGCAGTTCTTC.

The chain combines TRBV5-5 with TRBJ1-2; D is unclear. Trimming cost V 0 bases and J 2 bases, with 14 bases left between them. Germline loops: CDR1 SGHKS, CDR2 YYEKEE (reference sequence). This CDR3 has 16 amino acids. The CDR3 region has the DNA TGTGCCAGCAGCTTGGCCCTGGGCCCATGGAACTATGGCTACACCTTC. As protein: CASSLALGPWNYGYTF.

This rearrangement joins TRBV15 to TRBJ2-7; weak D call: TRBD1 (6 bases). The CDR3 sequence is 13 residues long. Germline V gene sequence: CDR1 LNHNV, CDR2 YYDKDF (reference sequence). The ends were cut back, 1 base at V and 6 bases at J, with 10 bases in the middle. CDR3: CATSRVRGAEQYF. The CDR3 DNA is TGTGCCACCAGCAGAGTCAGGGGTGCCGAGCAGTACTTC.

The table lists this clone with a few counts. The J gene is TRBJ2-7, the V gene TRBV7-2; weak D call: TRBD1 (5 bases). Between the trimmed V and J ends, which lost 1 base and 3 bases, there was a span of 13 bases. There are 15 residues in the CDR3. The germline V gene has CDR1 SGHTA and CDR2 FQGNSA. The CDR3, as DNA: TGTGCCAGCAGCTTAGTAGGGGTAGCCGACTACGAGCAGTACTTC. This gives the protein CASSLVGVADYEQYF.

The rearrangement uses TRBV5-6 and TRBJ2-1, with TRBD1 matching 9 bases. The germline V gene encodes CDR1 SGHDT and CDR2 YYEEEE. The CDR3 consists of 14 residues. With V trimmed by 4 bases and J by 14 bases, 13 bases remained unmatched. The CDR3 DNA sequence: TGTGCCAGCAGCCTCCTCCAGGACAGGGGAGGTAAGTTCTTC. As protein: CASSLLQDRGGKFF.

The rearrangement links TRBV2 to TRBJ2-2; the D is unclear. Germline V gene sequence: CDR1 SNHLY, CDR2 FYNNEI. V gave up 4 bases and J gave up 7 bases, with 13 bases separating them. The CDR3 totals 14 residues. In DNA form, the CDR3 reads TGTGCCAGCAGTGCTATCATAGCCGGCGGGGAGCTGTTTTTT. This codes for CASSAIIAGGELFF.

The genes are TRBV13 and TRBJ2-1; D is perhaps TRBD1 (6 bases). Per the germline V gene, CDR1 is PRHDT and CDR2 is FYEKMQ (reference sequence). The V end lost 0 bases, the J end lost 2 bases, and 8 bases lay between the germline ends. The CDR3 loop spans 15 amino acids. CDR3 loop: CASSLGQGPYNEQFF. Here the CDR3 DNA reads TGTGCCAGCAGCTTAGGACAGGGCCCCTACAATGAGCAGTTCTTC.

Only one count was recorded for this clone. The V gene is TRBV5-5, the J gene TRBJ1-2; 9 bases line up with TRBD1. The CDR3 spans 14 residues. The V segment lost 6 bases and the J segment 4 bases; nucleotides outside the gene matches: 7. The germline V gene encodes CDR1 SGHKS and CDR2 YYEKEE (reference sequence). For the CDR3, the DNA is TGTGCCAGCAACCCCCGGGACAGGGCCTATGGCTACACCTTC. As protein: CASNPRDRAYGYTF.

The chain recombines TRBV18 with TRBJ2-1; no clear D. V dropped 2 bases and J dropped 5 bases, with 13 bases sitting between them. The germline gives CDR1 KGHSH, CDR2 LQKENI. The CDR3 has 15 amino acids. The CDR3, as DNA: TGTGCCAGCTCACCATCGCGCCAGGCCAACAATGAGCAGTTCTTC. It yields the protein CASSPSRQANNEQFF.

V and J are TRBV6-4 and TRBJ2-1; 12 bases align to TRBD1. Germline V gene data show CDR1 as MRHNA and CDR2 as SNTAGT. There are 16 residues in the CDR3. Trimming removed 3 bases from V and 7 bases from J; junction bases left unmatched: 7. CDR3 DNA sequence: TGTGCCAGCAGTGAAACCGGGACAGGGGGCTCTAATGAGCAGTTCTTC. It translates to CASSETGTGGSNEQFF.

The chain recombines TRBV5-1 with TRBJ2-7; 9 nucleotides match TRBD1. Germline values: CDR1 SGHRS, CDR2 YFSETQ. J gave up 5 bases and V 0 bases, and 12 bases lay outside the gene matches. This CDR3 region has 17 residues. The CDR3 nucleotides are TGCGCCAGCAGCTTGGCCAAGTGGACAGGGGTACCTAACGAGCAGTACTTC. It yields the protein CASSLAKWTGVPNEQYF.

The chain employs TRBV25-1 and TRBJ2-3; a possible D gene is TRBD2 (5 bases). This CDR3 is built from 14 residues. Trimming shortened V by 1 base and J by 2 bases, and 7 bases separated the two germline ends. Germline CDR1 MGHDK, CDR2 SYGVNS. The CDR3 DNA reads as TGTGCCAGCAGTGAATCCGGGATCACAGATACGCAGTATTTT. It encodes CASSESGITDTQYF.

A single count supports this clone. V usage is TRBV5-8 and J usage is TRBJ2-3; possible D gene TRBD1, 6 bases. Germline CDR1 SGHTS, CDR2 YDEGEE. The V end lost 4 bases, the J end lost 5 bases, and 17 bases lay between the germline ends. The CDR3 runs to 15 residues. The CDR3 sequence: CASSTLTGPGDTQYF. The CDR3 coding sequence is TGTGCCAGCAGCACTCTAACAGGGCCGGGAGATACGCAGTATTTT.

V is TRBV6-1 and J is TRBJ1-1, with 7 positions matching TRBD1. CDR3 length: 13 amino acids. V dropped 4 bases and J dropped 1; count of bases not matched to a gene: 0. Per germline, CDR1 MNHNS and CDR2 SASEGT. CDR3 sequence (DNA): TGTGCCAGCAGTGGACAGGGGAACACTGAAGCTTTCTTT. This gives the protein CASSGQGNTEAFF.

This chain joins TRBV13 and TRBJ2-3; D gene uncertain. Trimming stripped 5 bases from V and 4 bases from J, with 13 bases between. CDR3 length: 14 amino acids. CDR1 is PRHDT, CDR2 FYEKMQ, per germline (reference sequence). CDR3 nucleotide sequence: TGTGCCAGCAGCGCCGAACTGGGCCCAGATACGCAGTATTTT. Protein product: CASSAELGPDTQYF.

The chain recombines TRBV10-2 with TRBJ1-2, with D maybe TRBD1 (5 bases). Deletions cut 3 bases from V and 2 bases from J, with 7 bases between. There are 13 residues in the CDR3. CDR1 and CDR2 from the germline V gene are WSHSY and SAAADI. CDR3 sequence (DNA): TGCGCCAGCAGTGAAGACAGAAACTATGGCTACACCTTC. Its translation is CASSEDRNYGYTF.

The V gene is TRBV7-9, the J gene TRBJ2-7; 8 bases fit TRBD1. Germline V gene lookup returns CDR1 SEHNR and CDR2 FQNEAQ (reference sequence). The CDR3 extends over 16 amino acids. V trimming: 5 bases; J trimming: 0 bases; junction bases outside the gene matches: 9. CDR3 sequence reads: CASSPTRTGYSYEQYF. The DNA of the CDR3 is TGTGCCAGCAGCCCCACCCGGACAGGGTACTCCTACGAGCAGTACTTC.

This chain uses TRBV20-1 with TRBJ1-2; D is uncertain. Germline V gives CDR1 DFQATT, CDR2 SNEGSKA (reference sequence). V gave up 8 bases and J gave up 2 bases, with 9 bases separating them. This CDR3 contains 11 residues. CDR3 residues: CSSQANYGYTF. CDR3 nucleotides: TGCAGTAGCCAGGCGAACTATGGCTACACCTTC.

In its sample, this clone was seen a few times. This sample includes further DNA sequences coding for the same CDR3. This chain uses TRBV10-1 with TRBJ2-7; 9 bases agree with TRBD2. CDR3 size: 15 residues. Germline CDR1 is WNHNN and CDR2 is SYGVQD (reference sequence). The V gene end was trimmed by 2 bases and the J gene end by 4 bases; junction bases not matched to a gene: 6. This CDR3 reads CASSEGLAGYYEQYF. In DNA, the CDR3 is TGCGCCAGCAGTGAGGGGCTAGCGGGATATTACGAGCAGTACTTC.

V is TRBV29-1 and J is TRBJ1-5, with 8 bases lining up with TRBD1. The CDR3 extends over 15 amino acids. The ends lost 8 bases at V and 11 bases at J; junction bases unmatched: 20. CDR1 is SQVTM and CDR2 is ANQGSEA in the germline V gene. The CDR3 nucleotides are TGCAGCACCCAAGAGGGGACAGGCCGATCTACGGCCCAGCATTTT. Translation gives CSTQEGTGRSTAQHF.

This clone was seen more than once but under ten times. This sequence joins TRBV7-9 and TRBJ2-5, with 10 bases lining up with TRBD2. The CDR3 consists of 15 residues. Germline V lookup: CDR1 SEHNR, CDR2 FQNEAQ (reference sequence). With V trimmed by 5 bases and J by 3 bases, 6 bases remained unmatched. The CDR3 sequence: CASSLGLAGEETQYF. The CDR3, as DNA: TGTGCCAGCAGCCTAGGGCTAGCGGGGGAAGAGACCCAGTACTTC.

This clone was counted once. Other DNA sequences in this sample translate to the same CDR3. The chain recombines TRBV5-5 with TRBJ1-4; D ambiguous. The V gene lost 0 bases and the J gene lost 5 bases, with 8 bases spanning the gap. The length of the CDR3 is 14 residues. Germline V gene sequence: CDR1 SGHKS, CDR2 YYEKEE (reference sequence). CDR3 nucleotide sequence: TGTGCCAGCAGCTTGGGCCACAGAAATGAAAAACTGTTTTTT. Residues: CASSLGHRNEKLFF. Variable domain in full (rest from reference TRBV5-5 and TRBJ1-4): DAGVTQSPTHLIKTRGQQVTLRCSPISGHKSVSWYQQVLGQGPQFIFQYYEKEERGRGNFPDRFSARQFPNYSSELNVNALLLGDSALYLCASSLGHRNEKLFFGSGTQLSVL.